This T cell receptor beta chain was recorded in a study of regulatory T cells in long-lasting Graves disease. Time point: newly diagnosed GD, antithyroid drugs for less than 3 months. PBMC RNA served as the TCR library source. Germline V gene lookup returns CDR1 LGHDT and CDR2 YNNKEL (reference sequence). This CDR3 comprises 15 residues. Trimming took 0 bases from V and 2 from J, leaving 10 bases between them. In building TCR beta libraries, iRepertoire HTBI primers were used together with Arm-PCR of CDR3 regions. MiXCR, run by TCRdb on the multiplex PCR reads, gives a single entry per CDR3 protein. The table has about 540,000 distinct CDR3 sequences, roughly 12% seen once. These data are also associated with another study on T cells in Graves' hyperthyroidism and ophthalmopathy.

The rearrangement uses TRBV3-1 and TRBJ2-5; no clear D. This clonotype was obtained from a man in his thirties or forties with Graves disease. The sequences come from peripheral blood mononuclear cells (PBMCs), collected at new diagnosis, from a patient treated with antithyroid drugs. The CDR3 region has the DNA TGTGCCAGCAGCCAAGATGGCCTACCTCAAGAGACCCAGTACTTC. Translation: CASSQDGLPQETQYF.